These 25 T cell receptor beta chains came from one sample sequenced in a study of blood T cell repertoires in COVID-19. Clones were sequenced by immunoSEQ multiplex PCR, and TCRdb holds only the in-frame ones, with some missing. The sample consists of 100,000 or so clones, roughly 79% of them appearing once. Sequencing was done on a sample of peripheral blood. The origin of the receptors is a woman between 65 and 79 years old with acute or convalescent COVID-19.

The rearrangement joins TRBV3-1 (or the pseudogene TRBV3-2) to TRBJ1-1, with no clear D. CDR1 and CDR2 from the germline V gene are LGHDT and YNNKEL (reference sequence). Trimming stripped 0 bases from V and 0 bases from J, with 5 bases between. This CDR3 spans 14 amino acids. The CDR3 here is CASSQEEMNTEAFF. DNA for the CDR3: TGTGCCAGCAGCCAAGAGGAGATGAACACTGAAGCTTTCTTT.

The chain couples TRBV12-5 to TRBJ1-2; no reliable D call. The length of the CDR3 is 13 residues. Trimming took off 2 bases at V and 7 bases at J, with 11 bases between the two ends. Germline V gives CDR1 LGHNT, CDR2 FRNRAP. CDR3 sequence: CASGLTMESGYTF. The CDR3 DNA reads TGTGCTAGTGGTTTGACTATGGAGAGTGGCTACACCTTC.

V is TRBV6-5 and J is TRBJ1-1, with D hard to call. The V gene's germline CDR1 is MNHEY and CDR2 SVGAGI. This CDR3 has 14 residues. Trimming removed 2 bases from V and 3 bases from J, with 10 bases in between. CDR3 DNA sequence: TGTGCCAGCAGTTACAGGAGCGGAGACACTGAAGCTTTCTTT. Protein product: CASSYRSGDTEAFF.

V gene TRBV28 combines with J gene TRBJ1-2; 8 bases map to TRBD1. The CDR3 extends over 14 amino acids. Germline V gene data show CDR1 as MDHEN and CDR2 as SYDVKM. In DNA form, the CDR3 reads TGTGCTTCGGACAGGGACAATGAGAAGTATGGCTACACCTTC. Translating gives CASDRDNEKYGYTF.

The chain carries TRBV5-8 and TRBJ1-5; TRBD1 matches at 7 bases. This CDR3 comprises 16 residues. The germline V gene encodes CDR1 SGHTS and CDR2 YDEGEE. V gave up 4 bases and J gave up 2 bases; unmatched junction bases: 9. CDR3 coding DNA: TGTGCCAGCAGCCCCCGACAGGGTCGGGGCAATCAGCCCCAGCATTTT. Residues: CASSPRQGRGNQPQHF.

This sequence joins TRBV4-3 and TRBJ2-2, with TRBD1 identical over 7 bases. The ends lost 0 bases at V and 2 bases at J; junction bases unmatched: 6. Germline V gene sequence: CDR1 LGHNA, CDR2 YSLEER. There are 17 residues in the CDR3. The CDR3 loop is CASSQETGTANTGELFF. In nucleotides, the CDR3 is TGCGCCAGCAGCCAAGAGACCGGGACAGCAAACACCGGGGAGCTGTTTTTT.

The V gene is TRBV30, the J gene TRBJ1-1; D remains ambiguous. Trimming took 4 bases from V and 0 from J, leaving 6 bases between them. Germline loops: CDR1 GTSNPN, CDR2 SVGIG (reference sequence). The CDR3 sequence is 12 residues long. The CDR3 DNA follows: TGTGCCTGGAAACAGCTGAACACTGAAGCTTTCTTT. It is translated as CAWKQLNTEAFF.

This clone was detected a few times. The rearrangement links TRBV2 to TRBJ1-4; 7 positions agree with TRBD1. J was trimmed by 7 bases and V by 7 bases; bases with no gene match: 9. Germline V CDR1 and CDR2: SNHLY, FYNNEI. The CDR3 has 14 residues. CDR3: CASNSQGVSEKLFF. In DNA, the CDR3 is TGTGCCAGCAATTCTCAGGGGGTCAGTGAAAAACTGTTTTTT.

V is TRBV6-5 and J is TRBJ2-7; unclear D gene. Germline values: CDR1 MNHEY, CDR2 SVGAGI. V shed 8 bases and J shed 3 bases, with 14 bases lying between them. The CDR3 totals 13 residues. CDR3 in amino acids: CASGLSLSYEQYF. The CDR3 nucleotides are TGTGCCAGCGGCCTCAGTTTAAGCTACGAGCAGTACTTC.

This chain connects TRBV4-1 to TRBJ2-2, with 13 positions matching TRBD2. The CDR3 contains 19 residues. Germline-derived CDR1 and CDR2 are MGHRA and YSYEKL. V lost 4 bases to trimming and J lost 0 bases; unmatched junction nucleotides: 8. The CDR3 nucleotides read TGCGCCAGCAGCCCTAATGGGACTAGCGGGACCGCGAACACCGGGGAGCTGTTTTTT. Translated, it gives CASSPNGTSGTANTGELFF.

The V call is TRBV12-3 or TRBV12-4, the J call TRBJ1-6; D remains ambiguous. The CDR3 totals 13 residues. Trimming took off 1 base at V and 10 bases at J, with 8 bases between the two ends. Here the CDR3 DNA reads TGTGCCAGCAGTTTAGGACATTTGTCACCCCTCCACTTT. Residues: CASSLGHLSPLHF.

V is TRBV5-1 and J is TRBJ2-5, with D uncertain. Trimming shortened V by 5 bases and J by 2 bases, and 10 bases separated the two germline ends. The CDR3 extends over 13 amino acids. From germline, CDR1 is SGHRS and CDR2 YFSETQ. CDR3 in DNA: TGCGCCAGCAGTCGTAGACAACAAGAGACCCAGTACTTC. Protein sequence: CASSRRQQETQYF.

The gene calls are TRBV6-6 and TRBJ2-1; D might be TRBD1 (6 bases). The CDR3 covers 16 residues. Germline CDR1 MNHNY, CDR2 SVGAGI (reference sequence). Deletions cut 6 bases from V and 7 bases from J, with 22 bases between. The CDR3 coding sequence is TGTGCCAGCAGCCGCGGACAGTTGGGTAGCCAGAATGAGCAGTTCTTC. Residues: CASSRGQLGSQNEQFF.

This clone appeared once. The chain is built from TRBV2 and TRBJ1-5, with 9 bases identical to TRBD1. The CDR3 is 16 residues long. V trimming: 1 base; J trimming: 3 bases; junction bases outside the gene matches: 4. Per germline, CDR1 SNHLY and CDR2 FYNNEI. Here the CDR3 DNA reads TGTGCCAGCAGTGAAGGGGACAGGGTGCCCAATCAGCCCCAGCATTTT. This translates into CASSEGDRVPNQPQHF.

Only a few counts were recorded for this clone. This chain connects TRBV11-3 to TRBJ1-1; 10 positions match TRBD1. The CDR3 sequence is 13 residues long. Trimming cost V 8 bases and J 3 bases; bases outside gene matches: 3. Germline V gene sequence: CDR1 SGHNT, CDR2 YENEEA. Here the CDR3 DNA reads TGTGCCAGCCAGGGACAGGGGCACACTGAAGCTTTCTTT. Protein product: CASQGQGHTEAFF. The full variable domain, in which reference TRBV11-3 and TRBJ1-1 provide the parts outside the CDR3, is EAGVVQSPRYKIIEKKQPVAFWCNPISGHNTLYWYLQNLGQGPELLIRYENEEAVDDSQLPKDRFSAERLKGVDSTLKIQPAELGDSAVYLCASQGQGHTEAFFGQGTRLTVV.

The chain has TRBV24-1 and TRBJ2-3; the D gene is possibly TRBD2 (6 bases). The CDR3 is made up of 17 amino acids. The V gene lost 4 bases and the J gene lost 1 base, with 17 bases spanning the gap. The germline V gene has CDR1 KGHDR and CDR2 SFDVKD. In DNA form, the CDR3 reads TGTGCCACCAGTGACCCATCCAGGGAGGCTGGCACAGATACGCAGTATTTT. It specifies CATSDPSREAGTDTQYF.

V usage is TRBV27 and J usage is TRBJ1-2; D remains ambiguous. CDR1 is MNHEY, CDR2 SMNVEV, per germline (reference sequence). The CDR3 is 16 residues long. Trimming took off 5 bases at V and 8 bases at J, with 24 bases between the two ends. The CDR3 spells CASSLNPAGGPSGYTF. DNA of the CDR3: TGTGCCAGCAGTCTAAACCCGGCAGGAGGCCCCTCGGGCTACACCTTC.

Written as DNA, the CDR3 is TGTGCCATCAGCGACCGGACAGGGGGGGGGACAGATACGCAGTATTTT. Translated, it gives CAISDRTGGGTDTQYF. The chain has TRBV10-3 and TRBJ2-3; 10 bases align to TRBD1. Germline V gene lookup returns CDR1 ENHRY and CDR2 SYGVKD. The CDR3 consists of 16 residues. With V trimmed by 6 bases and J by 3 bases, 9 bases remained unmatched.

This chain uses TRBV5-1 with TRBJ2-3; D might be TRBD1 (6 bases). Trimming stripped 7 bases from V and 0 bases from J, with 15 bases between. CDR3 size: 15 residues. Looked up from germline, CDR1 is SGHRS and CDR2 is YFSETQ. This CDR3 reads CASSRWGQSTDTQYF. In nucleotides, the CDR3 is TGCGCCAGCTCGCGATGGGGACAAAGCACAGATACGCAGTATTTT.

V and J are TRBV19 and TRBJ1-4; 9 positions match TRBD1. The germline V gene has CDR1 LNHDA and CDR2 SQIVND (reference sequence). CDR3 size: 14 residues. V lost 7 bases, J lost 5 bases, and 5 bases stayed unmatched. The CDR3 reads CASTRQGVNEKLFF. The CDR3 DNA sequence: TGTGCCAGTACGCGACAGGGGGTGAATGAAAAACTGTTTTTT.

The chain has TRBV5-4 and TRBJ1-1; D not certain. V was cut by 0 bases and J by 0 bases, with 6 bases left in between. The CDR3 covers 14 residues. The germline V gene encodes CDR1 SGHNT and CDR2 YYREEE (reference sequence). CDR3 bases: TGTGCCAGCAGCTTGGAACAGATGAACACTGAAGCTTTCTTT. It yields the protein CASSLEQMNTEAFF.

The V and J genes are TRBV30 and TRBJ1-4; D unclear. The ends were cut back, 3 bases at V and 5 bases at J, with 16 bases in the middle. This CDR3 contains 15 residues. Per germline, CDR1 GTSNPN and CDR2 SVGIG (reference sequence). Written as DNA, the CDR3 is TGTGCCTGGAGCTCAACGACGGGAGGGAATGAAAAACTGTTTTTT. Its protein product is CAWSSTTGGNEKLFF.

The rearrangement links TRBV3-1 (or the pseudogene TRBV3-2) to TRBJ2-5; TRBD1 aligns across 7 bases. The CDR3 runs to 13 residues. With 6 bases clipped from V and 3 bases from J, the junction kept 4 bases outside the gene matches. From germline, CDR1 is LGHDT and CDR2 YNNKEL (reference sequence). The CDR3 DNA reads as TGTGCCAGCAGGCCAGGGGGAGAAGAGACCCAGTACTTC. This sequence encodes CASRPGGEETQYF.

The chain links TRBV9 to TRBJ1-2, with 7 bases lining up with TRBD1. After removal of 0 bases from V and 3 bases from J, the junction contained 5 bases not matched to a gene. The CDR3 has 15 amino acids. CDR1 is SGDLS and CDR2 is YYNGEE in the germline V gene. CDR3 in DNA: TGTGCCAGCAGCGTAGAAGACAGGGCCGACTATGGCTACACCTTC. Protein: CASSVEDRADYGYTF.

This clone came up once. The chain carries TRBV6-1 and TRBJ2-5; D ambiguous. Looked up from germline, CDR1 is MNHNS and CDR2 is SASEGT. There are 14 residues in the CDR3. V dropped 2 bases and J dropped 4 bases, with 11 bases sitting between them. The CDR3 protein is CASSENPLGETQYF. CDR3 nucleotide sequence: TGTGCCAGCAGTGAAAACCCCCTAGGAGAGACCCAGTACTTC.